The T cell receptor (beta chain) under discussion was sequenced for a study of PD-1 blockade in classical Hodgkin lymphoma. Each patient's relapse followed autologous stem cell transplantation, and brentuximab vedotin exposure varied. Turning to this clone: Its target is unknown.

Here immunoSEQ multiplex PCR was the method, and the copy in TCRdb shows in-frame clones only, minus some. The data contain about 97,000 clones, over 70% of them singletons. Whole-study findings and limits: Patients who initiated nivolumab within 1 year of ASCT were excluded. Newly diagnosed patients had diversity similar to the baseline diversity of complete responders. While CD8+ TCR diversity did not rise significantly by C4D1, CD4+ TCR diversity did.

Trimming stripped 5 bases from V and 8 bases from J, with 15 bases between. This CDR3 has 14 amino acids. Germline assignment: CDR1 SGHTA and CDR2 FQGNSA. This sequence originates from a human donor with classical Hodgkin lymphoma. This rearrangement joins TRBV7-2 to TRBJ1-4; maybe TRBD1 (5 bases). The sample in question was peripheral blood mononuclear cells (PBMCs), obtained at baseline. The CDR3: CASSANGGREKLFF. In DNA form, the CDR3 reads TGTGCCAGCAGCGCCAATGGGGGTCGGGAAAAACTGTTTTTT.